A selection of T cell receptor beta chains follows, all from one sample in a study of T cell responses to AZD1222 COVID-19 vaccine. Clones were read by immunoSEQ multiplex PCR, and TCRdb kept only the in-frame ones, dropping some. This sample yields roughly 100,000 clones, of which 84% are seen a single time; 17% belongs to the top ten. Sequencing used peripheral blood, obtained on day 0 of AZD1222 vaccination. These TCRs come from an adult in good health. CDR3s include the opening cysteine and the closing phenylalanine or tryptophan. Each record gives: clone size, D gene, V gene, J gene, CDR3 protein, CDR3 DNA. The D gene is left open where the match is weak. Only part of the rows carry a size: once, few, many, or a class if the clone is expanded.

>NA|TRBD2|TRBV15|TRBJ2-5
CATSTGLAAGTQYF
TGTGCCACCAGCACGGGACTAGCGGCTGGGACCCAGTACTTC
>NA|NA|TRBV27|TRBJ2-1
CATSRRGTSYNEQFF
TGTGCCACCTCGCGGCGGGGTACCTCCTACAATGAGCAGTTCTTC
>NA|NA|TRBV7-3|TRBJ2-3
CASSFYGQGGTDTQYF
TGTGCCAGCAGCTTTTACGGACAGGGAGGGACAGATACGCAGTATTTT
>NA|TRBD1|TRBV7-9|TRBJ1-1
CASSPSGGWTEAFF
TGTGCCAGCAGCCCCTCAGGGGGCTGGACTGAAGCTTTCTTT
>NA|NA|TRBV7-9|TRBJ2-2
CASSRGLGEELFF
TGTGCCAGCAGCCGGGGGCTTGGCGAGGAGCTGTTTTTT
>NA|NA|TRBV7-3|TRBJ2-2
CASSRDWNTGELFF
TGTGCCAGCAGCCGGGACTGGAACACCGGGGAGCTGTTTTTT
>NA|NA|TRBV2|TRBJ1-1
CASSEVVRLSEAFF
TGTGCCAGCAGTGAGGTCGTCAGGCTCTCTGAAGCTTTCTTT
>NA|NA|TRBV28|TRBJ1-6
CASSNDRDEIEF
TGTGCCAGCAGTAACGACCGGGACGAGATTGAGTTT
>NA|NA|TRBV4-1|TRBJ2-3
CASRVNTDGTDTQYF
TGCGCCAGCAGGGTGAACACCGACGGCACAGATACGCAGTATTTT
>NA|TRBD1|TRBV18|TRBJ1-1
CASSPPRTGAQNTEAFF
TGTGCCAGCTCACCTCCAAGGACAGGAGCCCAGAACACTGAAGCTTTCTTT
>NA|NA|TRBV9|TRBJ2-1
CASSVTSRGHNEQFF
TGTGCCAGCAGCGTAACCTCCCGGGGTCACAATGAGCAGTTCTTC
>NA|TRBD1|TRBV7-9|TRBJ1-1
CASSLTFGGTGRNTEAFF
TGTGCCAGCAGCTTAACTTTTGGAGGGACAGGGCGGAACACTGAAGCTTTCTTT
>NA|TRBD1|TRBV7-8|TRBJ1-2
CASSLAQGAAYGYTF
TGTGCCAGCAGCTTAGCTCAGGGGGCGGCCTATGGCTACACCTTC
>NA|NA|TRBV7-9|TRBJ1-1
CASSVGEAFF
TGTGCCAGCAGCGTCGGGGAAGCTTTCTTT
>NA|NA|TRBV6-5|TRBJ1-4
CASSYLPKTPEFRFHF
TGTGCCAGCAGCTACCTCCCTAAGACACCAGAGTTTCGTTTCCACTTT
>NA|TRBD2|TRBV7-9|TRBJ2-5
CASSSTSGGFQETQYF
TGTGCCAGCAGCTCGACTAGCGGGGGATTCCAAGAGACCCAGTACTTC
>NA|NA|TRBV18|TRBJ1-3
CASSPDSSGNTIYF
TGTGCCAGCTCACCCGACAGCTCTGGAAACACCATATATTTT
>NA|NA|TRBV27|TRBJ1-6
CASSLRQHNSPLHF
TGTGCCAGCAGTTTAAGACAACATAATTCACCCCTCCACTTT
>once|NA|TRBV20-1|TRBJ1-2
CSVNSYGYTF
TGCAGTGTCAACAGCTATGGCTACACCTTC
>NA|TRBD1|TRBV28|TRBJ1-1
CASSSPFSVGQVNTEAFF
TGTGCCAGCAGTTCCCCCTTTTCGGTAGGACAGGTGAACACTGAAGCTTTCTTT
>NA|TRBD1|TRBV24-1|TRBJ2-2
CATSGHRGSGTGELFF
TGTGCCACCAGTGGGCACAGGGGATCGGGCACCGGGGAGCTGTTTTTT
>once|NA|TRBV19|TRBJ1-2
CASSDSIYYGYTF
TGTGCCAGTAGTGACTCTATTTACTATGGCTACACCTTC
>NA|NA|TRBV11-3|TRBJ1-1
CASSLAPRGTEAFF
TGTGCCAGCAGCTTAGCCCCTAGGGGAACTGAAGCTTTCTTT
>few|NA|TRBV5-1|TRBJ1-6
CASSETENSPLHF
TGCGCCAGCAGTGAGACAGAAAATTCACCCCTCCACTTT
>NA|TRBD2|TRBV28|TRBJ2-3
CASSITSGRTDTQYF
TGTGCCAGCAGCATTACTAGCGGGAGGACAGATACGCAGTATTTT
>once|TRBD2|TRBV29-1|TRBJ2-1
CSVEDISGVRSYNEQFF
TGCAGCGTTGAAGATATTAGCGGGGTCCGCTCCTACAATGAGCAGTTCTTC
>NA|NA|TRBV7-2|TRBJ1-2
CASSFTGFSGYTF
TGTGCCAGCAGCTTCACGGGGTTTAGTGGCTACACCTTC
>NA|NA|TRBV4-1|TRBJ1-5
CASSQDMHINQPQHF
TGCGCCAGCAGCCAAGATATGCACATTAATCAGCCCCAGCATTTT
>NA|NA|TRBV5-8|TRBJ2-7
CASSFRQAHSYF
TGTGCCAGCAGCTTTCGACAGGCCCATTCGTACTTC
>NA|NA|TRBV5-4|TRBJ1-1
CASSLRGGTEAFF
TGTGCCAGCAGCTTAAGGGGGGGCACTGAAGCTTTCTTT
>NA|NA|TRBV6-1|TRBJ1-5
CASSDGALSQPQHF
TGTGCCAGCAGTGACGGTGCCCTAAGTCAGCCCCAGCATTTT
>few|TRBD1|TRBV10-3|TRBJ1-1
CAISERQGATEAFF
TGTGCCATCAGTGAGCGGCAGGGGGCAACTGAAGCTTTCTTT
>NA|TRBD1|TRBV28|TRBJ1-2
CASSLPNDRGIYGYTF
TGTGCCAGCAGTTTACCAAATGACAGGGGAATCTATGGCTACACCTTC
>NA|TRBD1|TRBV7-9|TRBJ2-7
CASSQDRGGFYEQYF
TGTGCCAGCAGCCAAGACAGGGGGGGTTTCTACGAGCAGTACTTC
>NA|TRBD2|TRBV9|TRBJ2-2
CASTKAGTSRRMSTGELFF
TGTGCCAGCACCAAAGCGGGGACTAGCAGGAGAATGAGCACCGGGGAGCTGTTTTTT
>NA|TRBD1|TRBV29-1|TRBJ1-1
CSVRDRRNTEAFF
TGCAGCGTCCGGGACAGGAGGAACACTGAAGCTTTCTTT
>once|NA|TRBV18|TRBJ2-3
CASSPLTGADTQYF
TGTGCCAGCTCACCTTTAACGGGCGCAGATACGCAGTATTTT
>NA|NA|TRBV5-1|TRBJ2-3
CASSLGGNPTDTQYF
TGCGCCAGCAGCTTGGGAGGGAACCCTACAGATACGCAGTATTTT
>NA|TRBD1|TRBV19|TRBJ2-1
CATSPGTGGPQFF
TGTGCCACCTCGCCCGGGACAGGGGGCCCGCAGTTCTTC
>NA|NA|TRBV7-2|TRBJ1-4
CASSRTSHKEKLFF
TGTGCCAGCAGCCGGACAAGCCACAAGGAAAAACTGTTTTTT
>NA|NA|TRBV6-5|TRBJ2-3
CASSGRQTDTQYF
TGTGCCAGCAGCGGACGACAGACAGATACGCAGTATTTT
>NA|TRBD2|TRBV7-9|TRBJ2-1
CASSLALAAGSSYNEQFF
TGTGCCAGCAGCTTAGCCCTAGCGGCAGGGAGCTCCTACAATGAGCAGTTCTTC
>NA|NA|TRBV28|TRBJ1-4
CASSFTEKLFF
TGTGCCAGCAGTTTCACTGAAAAACTGTTTTTT
>NA|NA|TRBV5-4|TRBJ1-3
CASRPDTDNSGNTIYF
TGTGCCAGCAGACCCGATACAGATAACTCTGGAAACACCATATATTTT
>NA|NA|TRBV28|TRBJ1-1
CASSLWGRVQNTEAFF
TGTGCCAGCAGTTTATGGGGCAGGGTTCAGAACACTGAAGCTTTCTTT
>NA|NA|TRBV10-3|TRBJ1-1
CAISLGQTNTEAFF
TGTGCCATCAGTTTAGGACAGACGAACACTGAAGCTTTCTTT
>NA|NA|TRBV7-9|TRBJ1-2
CASSSRGSGGYTF
TGTGCCAGCAGCTCCAGGGGAAGTGGCGGCTACACCTTC
>NA|NA|TRBV7-6|TRBJ2-7
CASSLDTGFTYEQYF
TGTGCCAGCAGCTTAGATACAGGATTCACCTACGAGCAGTACTTC
>NA|TRBD1|TRBV9|TRBJ1-1
CASSLTGDTEAFF
TGTGCCAGCAGCCTTACAGGGGACACTGAAGCTTTCTTT
>once|TRBD1|TRBV5-6|TRBJ2-3
CASSQGQGGTDTQYF
TGTGCCAGCAGCCAGGGACAGGGTGGCACAGATACGCAGTATTTT
>few|NA|TRBV28|TRBJ2-4
CASSSSTSTAKNIQYF
TGTGCCAGCAGTTCATCTACTAGTACGGCCAAAAACATTCAGTACTTC
>few|NA|TRBV21-1|TRBJ1-2
CASSSSKADDTNYGYTF
TGTGCCAGCAGCTCGTCCAAGGCAGACGACACTAACTATGGCTACACCTTC
>NA|NA|TRBV27|TRBJ1-1
CASRPPDGNTEAFF
TGTGCCAGCAGACCCCCCGACGGAAACACTGAAGCTTTCTTT
>NA|NA|TRBV6-1|TRBJ1-3
CASSEALGEGNTIYF
TGTGCCAGCAGTGAAGCGTTAGGGGAGGGAAACACCATATATTTT
>few|NA|TRBV28|TRBJ1-4
CATKRGGTNEKLFF
TGTGCCACCAAAAGGGGTGGGACTAATGAAAAACTGTTTTTT
>NA|TRBD2|TRBV11-2|TRBJ2-4
CASSAGGDIQYF
TGTGCCAGCAGCGCCGGGGGGGACATTCAGTACTTC
>NA|NA|TRBV5-1|TRBJ1-1
CASSLVTGLNTEAFF
TGCGCCAGCAGCTTGGTAACCGGGCTTAACACTGAAGCTTTCTTT
>few|TRBD1|TRBV7-3|TRBJ2-1
CASSLGNRGGYNEQFF
TGTGCCAGCAGCTTAGGGAACAGGGGCGGTTACAATGAGCAGTTCTTC
>NA|TRBD2|TRBV18|TRBJ2-3
CASSPPVLAGGSSTDTQYF
TGTGCCAGCTCACCACCGGTCCTAGCGGGAGGCTCAAGCACAGATACGCAGTATTTT
>NA|NA|TRBV28|TRBJ1-1
CASSGGGTEAFF
TGTGCCAGCAGTGGGGGGGGCACTGAAGCTTTCTTT